Following are 8 T cell receptor beta chains from one sample sequenced in a study of OX40 agonist ivuxolimab in advanced cancers. Produced via immunoSEQ multiplex PCR; TCRdb's table is partial and in-frame only. The profile shows about 73,000 clones, around 90% of them singletons. Here the sequenced sample was CD4+ or CD8+ T cells sorted from blood, taken in a trial of the OX40 agonist ivuxolimab. Source of these receptors: an adult with an advanced solid tumor such as melanoma, head and neck, liver or kidney cancer.

Here the CDR3 DNA reads TGTGCCAGCAGCCAGGTTCCTTCCTACGAGCAGTACTTC. It encodes CASSQVPSYEQYF. This chain uses TRBV14 with TRBJ2-7; D remains unclear. The CDR3 is 13 residues long. Trimming stripped 3 bases from V and 1 base from J, with 7 bases between. The germline V gene encodes CDR1 SGHDN and CDR2 FVKESK.

The J gene is TRBJ1-4, the V gene TRBV28; D is uncertain. The V end was cut by 5 bases, the J end by 4 bases, with 8 bases between. Germline V gene lookup returns CDR1 MDHEN and CDR2 SYDVKM. The CDR3 is made up of 13 amino acids. This chain's CDR3 is CASSPYSNEKLFF. The CDR3 DNA sequence: TGTGCCAGCAGTCCATATAGTAATGAAAAACTGTTTTTT. The whole variable domain, remainder taken from reference TRBV28 and TRBJ1-4, is DVKVTQSSRYLVKRTGEKVFLECVQDMDHENMFWYRQDPGLGLRLIYFSYDVKMKEKGDIPEGYSVSREKKERFSLILESASTNQTSMYLCASSPYSNEKLFFGSGTQLSVL.

V and J are TRBV27 and TRBJ2-1, with TRBD2 identical over 11 bases. The ends lost 5 bases at V and 4 bases at J; junction bases unmatched: 4. This CDR3 is built from 15 residues. Per germline, CDR1 MNHEY and CDR2 SMNVEV (reference sequence). CDR3 loop: CASSDRLAGYNEQFF. CDR3 DNA: TGTGCCAGCAGTGACAGACTAGCGGGGTACAATGAGCAGTTCTTC.

This chain connects TRBV5-1 to TRBJ2-7; D gene unclear. Germline lookup yields CDR1 SGHRS and CDR2 YFSETQ. The CDR3 is 11 amino acids. The ends were cut back, 4 bases at V and 4 bases at J, with 6 bases in the middle. The CDR3 bases are TGCGCCAGCAGCGGCCAATACGAGCAGTACTTC. Protein: CASSGQYEQYF.

The chain carries TRBV25-1 and TRBJ2-7, with 9 bases lining up with TRBD1. The J segment lost 1 base and the V segment lost 4 bases, leaving 5 bases of the junction unmatched. The V gene's germline CDR1 is MGHDK and CDR2 SYGVNS. The CDR3 contains 15 residues. CDR3 sequence (DNA): TGTGCCAGCAGTGCTCCCGGGACAGGGTCCTACGAGCAGTACTTC. This sequence encodes CASSAPGTGSYEQYF.

The chain couples TRBV7-9 to TRBJ2-7, with D uncertain. Per germline, CDR1 SEHNR and CDR2 FQNEAQ (reference sequence). The CDR3 length is 15 residues. V was shortened by 3 bases and J by 0 bases, with 12 bases between the two germline ends. The CDR3 DNA follows: TGTGCCAGCAGCTTGGCGTTATCGAGCTCCTACGAGCAGTACTTC. As protein: CASSLALSSSYEQYF. Looking up the rest from reference TRBV7-9 and TRBJ2-7 gives the full variable domain: DTGVSQNPRHKITKRGQNVTFRCDPISEHNRLYWYRQTLGQGPEFLTYFQNEAQLEKSRLLSDRFSAERPKGSFSTLEIQRTEQGDSAMYLCASSLALSSSYEQYFGPGTRLTVT.

The genes are TRBV27 and TRBJ1-5; D may be TRBD1 (5 bases). Per germline, CDR1 MNHEY and CDR2 SMNVEV (reference sequence). Trimming removed 4 bases at V and 1 base at J, with 8 bases between. This CDR3 has 14 amino acids. The CDR3 nucleotides are TGTGCCAGCAGTTCTAGGGGAAGCAATCAGCCCCAGCATTTT. It yields the protein CASSSRGSNQPQHF.

The table lists this clone with a count of one. The chain is built from TRBV25-1 and TRBJ2-5, with 10 nucleotides matching TRBD1. CDR3 length: 17 amino acids. CDR1 is MGHDK, CDR2 SYGVNS, per germline. With V trimmed by 3 bases and J by 5 bases, 12 bases remained unmatched. CDR3 amino acids: CASSDETDRGLEETQYF. The DNA for the CDR3 is TGTGCCAGCAGTGACGAGACCGACAGGGGGCTGGAGGAGACCCAGTACTTC.